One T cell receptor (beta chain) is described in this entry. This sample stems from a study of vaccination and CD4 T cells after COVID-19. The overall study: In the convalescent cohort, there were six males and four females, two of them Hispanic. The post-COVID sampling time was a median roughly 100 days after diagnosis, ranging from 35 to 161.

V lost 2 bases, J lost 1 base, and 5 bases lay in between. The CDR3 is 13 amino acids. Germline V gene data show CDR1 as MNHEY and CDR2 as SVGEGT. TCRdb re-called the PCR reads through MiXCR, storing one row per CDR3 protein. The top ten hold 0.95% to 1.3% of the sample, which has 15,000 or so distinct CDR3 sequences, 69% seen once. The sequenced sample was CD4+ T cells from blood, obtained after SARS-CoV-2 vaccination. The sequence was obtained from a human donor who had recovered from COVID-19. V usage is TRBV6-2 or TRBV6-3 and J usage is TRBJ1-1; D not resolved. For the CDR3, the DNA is TGTGCCAGCAGTTACGCGGAGAACACTGAAGCTTTCTTT. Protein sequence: CASSYAENTEAFF.